The sequence of this TCR beta chain was determined in a study of cytomegalovirus exposure and HLA in healthy donors. CDR1 is SGDLS and CDR2 is YYNGEE in the germline V gene. The CDR3 spans 14 residues. As for this clone: What it recognizes is unknown.

Primers included in the PCR were 60 Vbeta and 13 Jbeta primers. Some clones are missing from TCRdb's copy, which holds only in-frame ones; the method was immunoSEQ multiplex PCR. The repertoire includes about 77,000 clones, about 73% of them detected once, and around 4.3% sits in the top ten. Whole-study results and caveats: Later analysis associated a missense DCLRE1C variant with TCR beta V- and J-gene trimming.

The gene calls are TRBV9 and TRBJ2-5; 7 positions agree with TRBD1. Judging by the DNA end, TRBJ2-7 fits better; the J call may be wrong. The sequence was obtained from a man in his forties in good health and CMV-seronegative. Specimen: PBMCs. CDR3 bases: TGTGCCAGCAGCCCTTGGGACAGCCTCTACGAGCAGTACTTC. Translating it yields CASSPWDSLYEQYF.